The entry below describes one T cell receptor (beta chain). A much larger clone sits a single nucleotide away, making a read error possible. These data are taken from a study of molecular identifiers for immune sequencing clone quantification. Researchers sorted naive CD8 T cells as cells that were CD8+CD4-CCR7+CD45RA+. TCRdb itself ran the PCR reads through MiXCR, one entry per CDR3 protein. Seen here are approximately 670,000 distinct CDR3 sequences, 15% to 20% observed once, and the top ten hold 0.85%. Germline V gives CDR1 SGDLS, CDR2 YYNGEE. The CDR3 spans 15 residues. The sequence was obtained from a human donor in good health. Some libraries in this study had Jurkat cell RNA spiked in. Sequencing used naive CD8+ T cells from blood, with Jurkat cell RNA spiked in. Subset meaning: FACS-sorted CD8+CD4-CCR7+CD45RA+ naive T cells. V gene TRBV9 combines with J gene TRBJ2-2; 8 nucleotides agree with TRBD2. The CDR3 spells CAGSVEGTSPGELFF. In DNA form, the CDR3 reads TGTGCCGGCAGCGTAGAAGGGACTAGTCCCGGGGAGCTGTTTTTT.